The present entry profiles one TCR beta chain with its context. There are 13 residues in the CDR3. V lost 6 bases, J lost 4 bases, and 12 bases lay in between. CDR1 and CDR2 from the germline V gene are MNHEY and SVGAGI. The entry originates in a study of blood T cell repertoires in COVID-19. Study background: Material from acute and convalescent COVID-19 was sourced from the United States, Italy and Spain. From T cells, B-cell-depleted T cells, or PBMCs came the material, which was cDNA or gDNA.

The method was immunoSEQ multiplex PCR; TCRdb's version includes in-frame clones alone and lacks a portion of them. The sample yields under 250,000 clones, around 82% seen once. The chain carries TRBV6-5 and TRBJ2-5; D is possibly TRBD2 (5 bases). The specimen sequenced was peripheral blood. The receptor was derived from a woman in her seventies with acute or convalescent COVID-19. DNA for the CDR3: TGTGCCAGCAGCGGCGGGTCGCGAGAGACCCAGTACTTC. This sequence encodes CASSGGSRETQYF.